The 19 T cell receptor beta chains presented below share a single source sample, sequenced in a study of blood T cell repertoires in COVID-19. The table came from immunoSEQ multiplex PCR; TCRdb's copy has only in-frame clones and leaves some out. The sample consists of some 350,000 clones, around four fifths of them appearing once. The specimen sequenced was peripheral blood. These receptors were collected from a man younger than 45 with active or convalescent COVID-19.

This clone was counted only a few times. J is TRBJ1-1 and V is TRBV27; 9 nucleotides align to TRBD1. J lost 4 bases, V lost 4 bases, and 4 bases had no gene match. Germline V gives CDR1 MNHEY, CDR2 SMNVEV (reference sequence). The CDR3 is made up of 14 amino acids. CDR3 coding DNA: TGTGCCAGCAGTTGGACAGGGGCTGGCACTGAAGCTTTCTTT. Translating it yields CASSWTGAGTEAFF.

The rearrangement joins TRBV6-2 or TRBV6-3 to TRBJ1-5; the D gene is possibly TRBD1 (5 bases). Germline loops: CDR1 MNHEY, CDR2 SVGEGT. This CDR3 is built from 16 residues. The V gene lost 6 bases and the J gene lost 4 bases, with 19 bases spanning the gap. CDR3 sequence reads: CASSQGLRGLNQPQHF. In nucleotides, the CDR3 is TGTGCCAGCAGCCAGGGCCTGAGAGGACTTAATCAGCCCCAGCATTTT.

This rearrangement joins TRBV3-1 (or the pseudogene TRBV3-2) to TRBJ1-2; 7 nucleotides line up with TRBD1. Germline V gene lookup returns CDR1 LGHDT and CDR2 YNNKEL (reference sequence). Trimming at V came to 0 bases and at J to 9 bases, leaving 7 bases not matched to a gene. This CDR3 spans 14 amino acids. DNA for the CDR3: TGTGCCAGCAGCCAAGACGACAGGGTAGGTAGCTACACCTTC. Translating gives CASSQDDRVGSYTF.

This clone was counted between two and nine times. The CDR3: CAWGTGLQETQYF. CDR3 DNA: TGTGCCTGGGGGACAGGCCTCCAAGAGACCCAGTACTTC. The genes are TRBV30 and TRBJ2-5; TRBD1 agrees at 8 bases. Per the germline V gene, CDR1 is GTSNPN and CDR2 is SVGIG (reference sequence). The CDR3 runs to 13 residues. V shed 5 bases and J 1 base; nucleotides not matched to a gene: 3.

The chain joins TRBV9 to TRBJ2-3; TRBD2 matches 11 bases. Germline CDR1 reads SGDLS; CDR2 reads YYNGEE. Losses at the gene ends were 3 bases for V and 2 bases for J; bases not matched to a gene: 8. The length of the CDR3 is 17 residues. CDR3 sequence (DNA): TGTGCCAGCAGCGGCCTCCTAGCGGGAGGCCTCACAGATACGCAGTATTTT. It is translated as CASSGLLAGGLTDTQYF.

The V call is TRBV5-1, the J call TRBJ2-7; no clear D gene. The CDR3 is made up of 11 amino acids. V was cut by 0 bases and J by 7 bases, with 5 bases left in between. The germline CDR1 and CDR2 sequences are SGHRS and YFSETQ. The CDR3 sequence: CASSLGGEQYF. The DNA of the CDR3 is TGCGCCAGCAGCTTGGGAGGTGAGCAGTACTTC.

The gene calls are TRBV19 and TRBJ2-3; D is possibly TRBD2 (6 bases). Looked up from germline, CDR1 is LNHDA and CDR2 is SQIVND (reference sequence). The CDR3 has 14 amino acids. V was clipped by 10 bases and J by 3 bases, with 17 bases between them. As DNA, the CDR3 is TGTGCCACCTCACCGGGACTTAGAACAGATACGCAGTATTTT. It codes for CATSPGLRTDTQYF.

This sequence joins TRBV29-1 and TRBJ2-5, with TRBD2 matching over 9 bases. V shed 4 bases, J shed 5 bases, and the junction held 8 bases outside the gene matches. Germline CDR1 SQVTM, CDR2 ANQGSEA. The CDR3 covers 14 residues. CDR3 sequence: CSVGGGGASETQYF. The CDR3 bases are TGCAGCGTTGGTGGCGGGGGGGCGTCGGAGACCCAGTACTTC.

The V gene is TRBV30, the J gene TRBJ1-2; no definite D call. CDR1 is GTSNPN and CDR2 is SVGIG in the germline V gene (reference sequence). The CDR3 spans 16 residues. V was clipped by 5 bases and J by 5 bases, with 24 bases between them. The DNA for the CDR3 is TGTGCCTGGGAAAGTGGAGGGCAGGCCAAGAGGTATGGCTACACCTTC. Translated: CAWESGGQAKRYGYTF.

This clone was recorded only once. The V and J genes are TRBV7-2 and TRBJ2-5; TRBD1 aligns across 7 bases. Trimming at V came to 5 bases and at J to 2 bases, leaving 2 bases not matched to a gene. This CDR3 region has 13 residues. In germline, CDR1 is SGHTA, CDR2 FQGNSA. Written as DNA, the CDR3 is TGTGCCAGCAGCATGGGACAGCAAGAGACCCAGTACTTC. It translates to CASSMGQQETQYF.

This clone showed up just once. This chain links TRBV28 with TRBJ1-5; D uncertain. The CDR3 spans 13 residues. V was shortened by 4 bases and J by 7 bases, with 11 bases between the two germline ends. The germline CDR1 and CDR2 sequences are MDHEN and SYDVKM. In nucleotides, the CDR3 is TGTGCCAGCAGTTCCCCCCGGGTGCAGCCCCAGCATTTT. Translation gives CASSSPRVQPQHF.

The CDR3 region has the DNA TGTGCCAGCAGCCAAGCTAGAGCTAACTATGGCTACACCTTC. This codes for CASSQARANYGYTF. The chain joins TRBV16 to TRBJ1-2; D remains ambiguous. The CDR3 has 14 amino acids. The germline V and J ends were trimmed by 2 bases and 0 bases, with 7 bases remaining between them. The V gene's germline CDR1 is KGHSY and CDR2 FQNENV.

V and J are TRBV9 and TRBJ2-1; 13 positions agree with TRBD2. CDR3 length equals 20 residues. Germline V gives CDR1 SGDLS, CDR2 YYNGEE. Unmatched junction bases numbered 13, after V lost 4 bases and J lost 0 bases. CDR3 sequence (DNA): TGTGCCAGCAGCCACCCGGGGGGGGGACTAGCGGGGAGCTCCTACAATGAGCAGTTCTTC. It is translated as CASSHPGGGLAGSSYNEQFF.

This clone was counted only a few times. The chain joins TRBV6-5 to TRBJ1-5; tentative D call: TRBD1 (6 bases). The CDR3 consists of 12 residues. The germline V gene encodes CDR1 MNHEY and CDR2 SVGAGI. Trimming removed 5 bases at V and 9 bases at J, with 11 bases between. CDR3 DNA: TGTGCCAGCAGTACAGGGAGGGGGCCCCAGCATTTT. Translating it yields CASSTGRGPQHF.

DNA for the CDR3: TGTGCCAGCTCACCAATAGAGAACACTGAAGCTTTCTTT. It yields the protein CASSPIENTEAFF. The chain employs TRBV18 and TRBJ1-1; D is unclear. The CDR3 contains 13 residues. Trimming pared 2 bases from V and 1 base from J, leaving 5 bases between. Germline V gene sequence: CDR1 KGHSH, CDR2 LQKENI.

This chain uses TRBV2 with TRBJ2-7, with 8 bases fitting TRBD1. With 6 bases clipped from V and 7 bases from J, the junction kept 14 bases outside the gene matches. Germline CDR1 is SNHLY and CDR2 is FYNNEI. This CDR3 is built from 15 residues. The CDR3 coding sequence is TGTGCCAGCAGACCCGGGACAGGCCGTGCAGTAGAGCAGTACTTC. Amino acid sequence: CASRPGTGRAVEQYF.

In regard to this clone: The sample holds other DNA sequences that translate to the same CDR3. The genes are TRBV7-3 and TRBJ1-1; D gene ambiguous. The ends were cut back, 3 bases at V and 1 base at J, with 6 bases in the middle. Germline V lookup: CDR1 SGHTA, CDR2 FQGTGA. The CDR3 spans 13 residues. The CDR3 DNA reads as TGTGCCAGCAGCTTTGCAGGGAACACTGAAGCTTTCTTT. This codes for CASSFAGNTEAFF.

The rearrangement links TRBV19 to TRBJ1-2; TRBD1 matches at 8 bases. The CDR3 contains 14 residues. CDR1 LNHDA and CDR2 SQIVND come from the germline V gene (reference sequence). After removal of 5 bases from V and 2 bases from J, the junction contained 4 bases not matched to a gene. CDR3 amino acids: CASSPRTGNYGYTF. The CDR3 DNA reads as TGTGCCAGTAGTCCCCGGACAGGGAACTATGGCTACACCTTC.

The chain couples TRBV4-3 to TRBJ2-7, with 10 nucleotides matching TRBD2. The junction had 8 bases not matched to a gene; V was cut back by 8 bases and J by 4 bases. The length of the CDR3 is 14 residues. CDR1 and CDR2 from the germline V gene are LGHNA and YSLEER. The CDR3 DNA sequence: TGCGCCAGCCTCCCCCCTAGCGGGAGTTACGAGCAGTACTTC. This codes for CASLPPSGSYEQYF.